In its sample, the clone carrying this T cell receptor beta chain was seen many times. The antigen is not known. The sample originates from a study of T cells in Graves' hyperthyroidism and ophthalmopathy. Study outcomes and limitations: Blood also carried most thyroid clonotypes expanded above 0.001.

Regions amplified from RNA transcripts were the TCR beta CDR3 regions. The HTBI primer set drove a first-round RT-PCR of the TCR CDR3. TCRdb re-called the multiplex PCR reads with MiXCR, one entry per CDR3 protein. The sample records hundreds of thousands of distinct CDR3 sequences, roughly 15% being singletons. PBMCs were derived from around 10 ml fresh peripheral blood. Trimming cost V 5 bases and J 3 bases; bases outside gene matches: 7. This CDR3 region has 15 residues. Per germline, CDR1 KGHSH and CDR2 LQKENI. Sequenced input: blood. This sequence joins TRBV18 and TRBJ2-3, with 8 positions matching TRBD1. The sequence was collected from a woman aged 18-29 years with Graves' hyperthyroidism. The CDR3 bases are TGTGCCAGCTCATCACAGGGGGTTTTTACAGATACGCAGTATTTT. It yields the protein CASSSQGVFTDTQYF.